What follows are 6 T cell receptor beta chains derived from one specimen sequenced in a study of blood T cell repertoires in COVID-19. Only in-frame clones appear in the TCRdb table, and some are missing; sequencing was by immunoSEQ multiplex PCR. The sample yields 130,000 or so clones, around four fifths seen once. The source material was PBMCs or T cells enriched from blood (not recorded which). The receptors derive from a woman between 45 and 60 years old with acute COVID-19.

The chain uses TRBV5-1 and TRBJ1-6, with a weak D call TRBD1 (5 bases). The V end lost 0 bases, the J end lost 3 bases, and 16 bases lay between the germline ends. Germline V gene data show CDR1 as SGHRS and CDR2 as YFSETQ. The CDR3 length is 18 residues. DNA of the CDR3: TGCGCCAGCAGCTTGGGGACAAAGGTTATCCTCTATAATTCACCCCTCCACTTT. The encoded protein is CASSLGTKVILYNSPLHF.

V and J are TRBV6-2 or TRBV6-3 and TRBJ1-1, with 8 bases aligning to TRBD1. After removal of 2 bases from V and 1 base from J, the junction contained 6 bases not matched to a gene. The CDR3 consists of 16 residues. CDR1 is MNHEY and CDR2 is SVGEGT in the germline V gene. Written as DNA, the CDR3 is TGTGCCAGCAGTTACGGGAACAGGGGGGCGAACACTGAAGCTTTCTTT. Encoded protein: CASSYGNRGANTEAFF.

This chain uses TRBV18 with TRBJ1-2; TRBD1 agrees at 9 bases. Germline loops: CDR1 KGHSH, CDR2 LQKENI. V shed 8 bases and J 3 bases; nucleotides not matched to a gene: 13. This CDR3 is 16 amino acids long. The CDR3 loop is CASQPGQGNWDYGYTF. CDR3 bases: TGTGCCAGCCAACCGGGACAGGGAAATTGGGACTATGGCTACACCTTC.

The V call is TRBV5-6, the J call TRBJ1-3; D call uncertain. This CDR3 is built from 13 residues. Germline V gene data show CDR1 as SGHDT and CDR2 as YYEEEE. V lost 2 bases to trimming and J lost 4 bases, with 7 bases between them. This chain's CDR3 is CASSLYSGNTIYF. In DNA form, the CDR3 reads TGTGCCAGCAGCTTATACTCAGGAAACACCATATATTTT.

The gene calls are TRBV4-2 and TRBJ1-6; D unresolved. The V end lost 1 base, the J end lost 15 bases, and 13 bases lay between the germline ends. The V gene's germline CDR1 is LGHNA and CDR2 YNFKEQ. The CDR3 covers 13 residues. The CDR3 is CASSQVADGFLHF. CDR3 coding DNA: TGTGCCAGCAGCCAAGTAGCTGATGGGTTCCTCCACTTT.

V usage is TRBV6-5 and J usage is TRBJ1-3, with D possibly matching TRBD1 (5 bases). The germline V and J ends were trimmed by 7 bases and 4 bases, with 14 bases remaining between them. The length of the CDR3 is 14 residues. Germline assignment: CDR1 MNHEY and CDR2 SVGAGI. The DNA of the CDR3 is TGTGCCAGCATCGAGCGGAGGGGAGGAAACACCATATATTTT. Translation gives CASIERRGGNTIYF.